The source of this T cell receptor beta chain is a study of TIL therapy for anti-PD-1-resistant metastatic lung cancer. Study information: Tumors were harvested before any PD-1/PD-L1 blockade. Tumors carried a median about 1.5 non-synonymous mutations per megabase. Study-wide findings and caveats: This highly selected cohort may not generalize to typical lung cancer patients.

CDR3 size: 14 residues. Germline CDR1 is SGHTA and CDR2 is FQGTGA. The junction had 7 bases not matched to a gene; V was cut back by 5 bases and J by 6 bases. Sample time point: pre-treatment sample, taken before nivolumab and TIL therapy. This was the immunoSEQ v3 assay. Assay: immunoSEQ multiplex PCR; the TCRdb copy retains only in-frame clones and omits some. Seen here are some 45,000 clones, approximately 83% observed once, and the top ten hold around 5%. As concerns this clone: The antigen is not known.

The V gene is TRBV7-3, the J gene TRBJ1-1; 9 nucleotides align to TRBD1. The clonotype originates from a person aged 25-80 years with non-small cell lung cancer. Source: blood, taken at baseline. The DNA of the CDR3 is TGTGCCAGCAGCCGGACAGGGGTAGAAGCTGAAGCTTTCTTT. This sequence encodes CASSRTGVEAEAFF.